The rows below give T cell receptor beta chains drawn from one sample of a study of CD8+ T cells in alopecia areata. The repertoire was sequenced with immunoSEQ multiplex PCR; TCRdb's copy has only in-frame clones and lacks some. Altogether roughly 16,000 clones are present, 50% to 65% being singletons, with the ten largest covering roughly an eighth. The sequenced material came from skin. These TCRs come from a human donor with alopecia areata. Both conserved end residues are part of each CDR3. Fields, in order: V gene, clone size, J gene, D gene, CDR3 DNA, CDR3 protein. A D gene is named only where the DNA matches it firmly. Clone size, where shown, is once, few, many, or a class for clones that have expanded.

TRBV6-1	few	TRBJ2-2	TRBD2	TGTGCCAGCAGTGGACGGGGACTAGCGGACACCGGGGAGCTGTTTTTT	CASSGRGLADTGELFF
TRBV11-1	-	TRBJ2-7	-	TGTGCCAGCAGTCCAGGGATCTCCTACGAGCAGTACTTC	CASSPGISYEQYF
TRBV19	-	TRBJ1-2	TRBD1	TGTGCCAGCACGGGACAGGGTAACTATGGCTACACCTTC	CASTGQGNYGYTF
TRBV28	few	TRBJ2-6	-	TGTGCCAGCAGTTTTTGGACGACTGGGGCCAACGTCCTGACTTTC	CASSFWTTGANVLTF
TRBV7-8	-	TRBJ2-7	-	TGTGCCAGCAGCTTAGGGTCTAAACTAGAAGAGCAGTACTTC	CASSLGSKLEEQYF
TRBV6-1	-	TRBJ2-1	TRBD1	TGTGCCAGCAGTTGGTGGACAGGACAGTTCTTC	CASSWWTGQFF
TRBV14	-	TRBJ2-6	TRBD1	TGTGCCAGCAGCCCAACAGGGGTCGGGGCCAACGTCCTGACTTTC	CASSPTGVGANVLTF
TRBV5-6	-	TRBJ2-7	TRBD2	TGTGCCAGCAGCCTATTAGCGGGAGCAGCGTACTACGAGCAGTACTTC	CASSLLAGAAYYEQYF
TRBV7-3	few	TRBJ1-1	-	TGTGCCAGCTCCCAGGGAGGAATGAACACTGAAGCTTTCTTT	CASSQGGMNTEAFF
TRBV15	few	TRBJ2-2	-	TGTGCCACCAGCCCCAACACCGGGGAGCTGTTTTTT	CATSPNTGELFF
TRBV7-8	once	TRBJ2-1	-	TGTGCCAGCAGCTTAGGCGGTCCCAATGAGCAGTTCTTC	CASSLGGPNEQFF
TRBV30	-	TRBJ2-1	TRBD2	TGTGCCTGGGGGGGAGCGGGAGGCTCCTACAATGAGCAGTTCTTC	CAWGGAGGSYNEQFF
TRBV5-8	-	TRBJ2-1	-	TGTGCCAGCAGCTCCCGGGGAGCGTCCTACAATGAGCAGTTCTTC	CASSSRGASYNEQFF
TRBV6-1	few	TRBJ1-1	-	TGTGCCAGCAGGGACAGAATGGAGAACACTGAAGCTTTCTTT	CASRDRMENTEAFF
TRBV6-1	-	TRBJ1-5	-	TGTGCCAGCAGGTCAGGGGGCAATCAGCCCCAGCATTTT	CASRSGGNQPQHF
TRBV11-2	once	TRBJ2-7	-	TGTGCCAGCAGCCCCCTAACTAGGAGGGCCACCTACGAGCAGTACTTC	CASSPLTRRATYEQYF
TRBV27	once	TRBJ2-7	TRBD1	TGTGCCAGCAGTTTAGCAGGGGGCGTATTCCCCTACGAGCAGTACTTC	CASSLAGGVFPYEQYF
TRBV13	-	TRBJ2-7	TRBD2	TGTGCCAGCAGCGCCACTAGCGGGCCCCTCTCCTACGAGCAGTACTTC	CASSATSGPLSYEQYF
TRBV7-8	-	TRBJ2-7	-	TGTGCCAGCAGCTTAGCCGGGTCGGGGGTCGACGAGCAGTACTTC	CASSLAGSGVDEQYF
TRBV6-5	-	TRBJ2-1	-	TGTGCCAGCGCCTCCAACAATCAGCAGTTCTTC	CASASNNQQFF
TRBV11-2	-	TRBJ2-1	TRBD2	TGTGCCAGCAGCTTAGGGCAACTAGCGGGCTCCTACAATGAGCAGTTCTTC	CASSLGQLAGSYNEQFF
TRBV15	-	TRBJ2-7	TRBD2	TGTGCCACCAGCAGAGCTACCCCTACTAGCGGGAGGATCTCCTACGAGCAGTACTTC	CATSRATPTSGRISYEQYF
TRBV27	-	TRBJ2-1	TRBD2	TGTGCCAGCAGTAAGCTAGCGGACAATGAGCAGTTCTTC	CASSKLADNEQFF
TRBV10-3	-	TRBJ1-1	-	TGTGCCATCAGTGAACACCCTATGGCAGAAGCTTTCTTT	CAISEHPMAEAFF
TRBV28	-	TRBJ2-1	TRBD2	TGTGCCAGCAGTTCGTCCGGGACTAGGTATCCCAATGAGCAGTTCTTC	CASSSSGTRYPNEQFF
TRBV7-9	once	TRBJ2-7	-	TGTGCCAGCAGCTATCGGACCAAGGACGAGCAGTACTTC	CASSYRTKDEQYF
TRBV6-5	few	TRBJ1-5	-	TGTGCCACCACGCCGTTAGGGCCGAACCAGCCCCAGCATTTT	CATTPLGPNQPQHF
TRBV28	few	TRBJ2-6	TRBD1	TGTGCCAGCCTCGACAGGGGCGCGGCTGGGGCCAACGTCCTGACTTTC	CASLDRGAAGANVLTF
TRBV7-3	-	TRBJ2-3	TRBD2	TGTGCCAGCAGCTTCCAGGGACTAGCGGGGAGTGATACGCAGTATTTT	CASSFQGLAGSDTQYF
TRBV5-4	once	TRBJ2-1	TRBD2	TGTGCCAGCAGCATTCCCGGGACTAGCGCCAATGAGCAGTTCTTC	CASSIPGTSANEQFF
TRBV7-2	-	TRBJ2-1	-	TGTGCCAGCAGCCCCGGACCTCTAAATGAGCAGTTCTTC	CASSPGPLNEQFF
TRBV6-1	-	TRBJ2-2	-	TGTGCCAGCAGTTCAAATACCGGGGAGCTGTTTTTT	CASSSNTGELFF
TRBV18	-	TRBJ2-2	-	TGTGCCAGCTCACCCGGCTTCCTCTACACCGGGGAGCTGTTTTTT	CASSPGFLYTGELFF
TRBV11-2	once	TRBJ2-5	-	TGTGCCAGCAGCTTAGAGCACCAACGAGGCGAGACCCAGTACTTC	CASSLEHQRGETQYF
TRBV7-9	once	TRBJ2-1	-	TGTGCCAGCAGCCGGATTCGGGAGCAGTTCTTC	CASSRIREQFF
TRBV19	-	TRBJ1-1	TRBD1	TGTGCCAGTTTGCCCTCCGGGACAGGGATTAACACTGAAGCTTTCTTT	CASLPSGTGINTEAFF
TRBV7-9	-	TRBJ2-7	-	TGTGCCAGCAGCTCGAGGGCAGGTTTTGGATCCTACGAGCAGTACTTC	CASSSRAGFGSYEQYF
TRBV9	-	TRBJ1-1	-	TGTGCCAGCAGCGTCCAGGGGATGAACACTGAAGCTTTCTTT	CASSVQGMNTEAFF
TRBV28	-	TRBJ1-3	-	TGTGCCAGCAGTTTAAGGGGCTCTGGAAACACCATATATTTT	CASSLRGSGNTIYF
TRBV28	few	TRBJ1-2	-	TGTGCCAGCAGACTCGGACAGCAAGCTAACTATGGCTACACCTTC	CASRLGQQANYGYTF